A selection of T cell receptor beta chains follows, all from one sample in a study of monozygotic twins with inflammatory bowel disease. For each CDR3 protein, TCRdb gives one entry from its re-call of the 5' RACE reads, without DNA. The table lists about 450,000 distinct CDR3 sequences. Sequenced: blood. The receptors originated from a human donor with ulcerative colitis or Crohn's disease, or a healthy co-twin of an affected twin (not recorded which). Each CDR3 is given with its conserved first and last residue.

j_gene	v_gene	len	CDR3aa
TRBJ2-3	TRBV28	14	CASSSQPLTDTQYF
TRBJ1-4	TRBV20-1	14	CSVRYSDRNEKLFF
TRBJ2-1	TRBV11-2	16	CASSLFPQVGYNEQFF
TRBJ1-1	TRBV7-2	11	CASSPGSQAFF
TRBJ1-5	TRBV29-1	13	CSVHTGGNQPQHF
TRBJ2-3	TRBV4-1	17	CASSQEGGAAGGDTQYF
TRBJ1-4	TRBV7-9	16	CASTPSGGSTNEKLFF
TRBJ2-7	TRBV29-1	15	CSFCRLAGGRYEQYF
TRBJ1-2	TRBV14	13	CASSQGTAFGYTF
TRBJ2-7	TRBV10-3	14	CAIRADRGQYEQYF
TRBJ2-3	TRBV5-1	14	CASSLEPTTDTQYF
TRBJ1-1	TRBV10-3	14	CAISPGQGNTEAFF